This passage covers 22 T cell receptor beta chains from one sample sequenced in a study of spatial heterogeneity in lung cancer (dated by TCRdb to between 2019 and 2020). What this sample's time point label stands for: sample taken at primary tumor resection. Without any cell sorting, TCR sequencing was performed on whole RNA extracted either from tumor and nontumor lung tissue or from cryopreserved PBMC samples. Libraries were made using 5' RACE. Sequencing took place on a NextSeq 500. Using fastp trimming at Q25 and MiXCR clonotype assembly, TCRdb reanalyzed the public sequencing data and kept in-frame beta chains. For every CDR3 protein sequence, its rows merge into one entry that carries the most common genes and DNA. A total of approximately 90,000 distinct CDR3 sequences appear in this sample, around 8.6% of them only once. Roughly 7.2% of the sample comes from the top ten. The specimen was PBMCs, collected at surgery. These receptors were collected from a male donor with early-stage non-small cell lung cancer.

This clonotype came up many times. The V call is TRBV3-1, the J call TRBJ1-4, with a weak D call TRBD1 (5 bases). Trimming stripped 0 bases from V and 6 bases from J, with 8 bases between. CDR3 size: 14 residues. Germline V gene data show CDR1 as LGHDT and CDR2 as YNNKEL (reference sequence). The CDR3 spells CASSQDLGHEKLFF. CDR3 sequence (DNA): TGTGCCAGCAGCCAAGACCTGGGACATGAAAAACTGTTTTTT.

This clonotype occurred a few times. The chain links TRBV6-1 to TRBJ2-7; 7 bases match TRBD1. The CDR3 sequence is 13 residues long. Germline values: CDR1 MNHNS, CDR2 SASEGT. V dropped 1 base and J dropped 5; count of bases not matched to a gene: 2. The CDR3 bases are TGTGCCAGCAGTGAAGTCACAGGGGACGAGCAGTACTTC. Translation: CASSEVTGDEQYF.

This clonotype was seen more than once but under ten times. The genes are TRBV4-3 and TRBJ2-3; 9 nucleotides align to TRBD1. The CDR3 is 14 amino acids. Germline CDR1 and CDR2: LGHNA and YSLEER. The V and J ends lost 4 bases and 4 bases, in that order; junction bases with no gene match: 3. The CDR3: CASSRGQGPDTQYF. Written as DNA, the CDR3 is TGCGCCAGCAGCCGGGGACAGGGTCCAGATACGCAGTATTTT.

This clonotype has ten or more counts. The chain combines TRBV20-1 with TRBJ2-3; D may be TRBD2 (6 bases). Germline V gene lookup returns CDR1 DFQATT and CDR2 SNEGSKA (reference sequence). V shed 6 bases and J shed 0 bases, with 13 bases lying between them. The CDR3 contains 14 residues. The CDR3 loop reads CSAHPGRSTDTQYF. Written as DNA, the CDR3 is TGCAGTGCCCATCCCGGGAGAAGCACAGATACGCAGTATTTT.

This clonotype was seen repeatedly, ten times or more. V and J are TRBV28 and TRBJ1-4; D remains unclear. Germline V CDR1 and CDR2: MDHEN, SYDVKM. This CDR3 comprises 15 residues. V dropped 3 bases and J dropped 0 bases, with 8 bases sitting between them. This chain's CDR3 is CASSFRRATNEKLFF. The CDR3 DNA sequence: TGTGCCAGCAGTTTCAGGCGTGCAACTAATGAAAAACTGTTTTTT. Complete variable domain (other parts from reference TRBV28 and TRBJ1-4): DVKVTQSSRYLVKRTGEKVFLECVQDMDHENMFWYRQDPGLGLRLIYFSYDVKMKEKGDIPEGYSVSREKKERFSLILESASTNQTSMYLCASSFRRATNEKLFFGSGTQLSVL.

In its sample, this clonotype was seen many times. J is TRBJ2-3 and V is TRBV5-5, with 7 nucleotides matching TRBD1. CDR1 and CDR2 from the germline V gene are SGHKS and YYEKEE (reference sequence). The CDR3 is made up of 13 amino acids. V lost 9 bases, J lost 5 bases, and 9 bases stayed unmatched. The CDR3 spells CATSTGIVDTQYF. In DNA form, the CDR3 reads TGTGCCACTTCGACAGGGATAGTAGATACGCAGTATTTT. Combining the CDR3 with reference TRBV5-5 and TRBJ2-3 gives the whole variable domain DAGVTQSPTHLIKTRGQQVTLRCSPISGHKSVSWYQQVLGQGPQFIFQYYEKEERGRGNFPDRFSARQFPNYSSELNVNALLLGDSALYLCATSTGIVDTQYFGPGTRLTVL.

Many counts were recorded for this clonotype. The rearrangement joins TRBV5-8 to TRBJ2-3; D is uncertain. The CDR3 contains 15 residues. V lost 0 bases and J 0 bases, leaving 8 bases between the germline ends. CDR1 SGHTS and CDR2 YDEGEE come from the germline V gene. The CDR3 loop reads CASSLGVVSTDTQYF. The CDR3, as DNA: TGTGCCAGCAGCTTGGGAGTTGTTAGCACAGATACGCAGTATTTT.

This clonotype was seen a few times. The rearrangement links TRBV28 to TRBJ2-7; D gene uncertain. CDR1 and CDR2 from the germline V gene are MDHEN and SYDVKM. This CDR3 has 12 residues. Trimming cost V 4 bases and J 2 bases, with 6 bases left between them. The CDR3 sequence is CASSSITYEQYF. CDR3 bases: TGTGCCAGCAGTTCGATTACCTACGAGCAGTACTTC.

In this sample, this clonotype turned up many times. This chain joins TRBV7-8 and TRBJ2-1; 7 bases are shared with TRBD1. The CDR3 is made up of 15 amino acids. Germline values: CDR1 SGHVS, CDR2 FQNEAQ. V lost 5 bases to trimming and J lost 1 base; unmatched junction nucleotides: 5. The CDR3 DNA sequence: TGTGCCAGCAGCCGGGACAGTTGGTCCTACAATGAGCAGTTCTTC. Its translation: CASSRDSWSYNEQFF. Looking up the rest from reference TRBV7-8 and TRBJ2-1 gives the full variable domain: GAGVSQSPRYKVAKRGQDVALRCDPISGHVSLFWYQQALGQGPEFLTYFQNEAQLDKSGLPSDRFFAERPEGSVSTLKIQRTQQEDSAVYLCASSRDSWSYNEQFFGPGTRLTVL.

The chain uses TRBV7-2 and TRBJ2-3, with 8 positions matching TRBD2. The ends lost 8 bases at V and 4 bases at J; junction bases unmatched: 11. This CDR3 has 15 residues. CDR1 is SGHTA, CDR2 FQGNSA, per germline. The CDR3 DNA is TGTGCCAGCGCAACTAGCGGAAAAGACGCAGATACGCAGTATTTT. This encodes CASATSGKDADTQYF.

There are many counts of this clonotype. The chain employs TRBV20-1 and TRBJ1-3; no clear D. With 2 bases removed from V and 2 bases from J, the gap between germline ends came to 1 base. The CDR3 loop spans 11 amino acids. From germline, CDR1 is DFQATT and CDR2 SNEGSKA (reference sequence). CDR3 sequence: CSARTGNTIYF. CDR3 sequence (DNA): TGCAGTGCTAGAACTGGAAACACCATATATTTT.

V gene TRBV4-2 combines with J gene TRBJ1-1, with D uncertain. The CDR3 runs to 13 residues. The V gene lost 3 bases and the J gene lost 4 bases, with 9 bases spanning the gap. Germline V CDR1 and CDR2: LGHNA, YNFKEQ. This chain's CDR3 is CASSQGLGTEAFF. In DNA, the CDR3 is TGTGCCAGCAGCCAGGGTCTGGGCACTGAAGCTTTCTTT.

The table lists this clonotype with many counts. The chain carries TRBV29-1 and TRBJ2-6; D is unclear. Trimming removed 4 bases from V and 4 bases from J, with 5 bases in between. The CDR3 is made up of 12 amino acids. Germline CDR1 SQVTM, CDR2 ANQGSEA. In nucleotides, the CDR3 is TGCAGCGTTGTCGGGGGGGCCAACGTCCTGACTTTC. Its translation: CSVVGGANVLTF.

This clonotype was recorded a few times. V is TRBV6-5 and J is TRBJ1-5, with 9 bases fitting TRBD1. There are 14 residues in the CDR3. Germline CDR1 and CDR2: MNHEY and SVGAGI. V dropped 8 bases and J dropped 2; count of bases not matched to a gene: 4. The CDR3 spells CASGTGSRNQPQHF. DNA for the CDR3: TGTGCCAGCGGGACAGGGTCGCGCAATCAGCCCCAGCATTTT.

This clonotype has just a few counts. V usage is TRBV10-3 and J usage is TRBJ2-3; no firm D call. Trimming cost V 0 bases and J 4 bases, with 11 bases left between them. The CDR3 loop spans 15 amino acids. Germline V gives CDR1 ENHRY, CDR2 SYGVKD. CDR3 nucleotides: TGTGCCATCAGTGAGTCCGGTGAATTAGCAGATACGCAGTATTTT. Translated: CAISESGELADTQYF.

CDR3 DNA sequence: TGTGCCAGCAGCCCCGGGACAGGGGGACCCTACGAGCAGTACTTC. It encodes CASSPGTGGPYEQYF. The chain uses TRBV4-2 and TRBJ2-7; 11 bases align to TRBD1. CDR1 is LGHNA and CDR2 is YNFKEQ in the germline V gene. V was pared by 4 bases and J by 2 bases, with 4 bases of the junction left unmatched. CDR3 length: 15 amino acids.

V and J are TRBV14 and TRBJ1-4; D ambiguous. The length of the CDR3 is 14 residues. The germline gives CDR1 SGHDN, CDR2 FVKESK. V gave up 0 bases and J gave up 8 bases, with 10 bases separating them. CDR3 region: CASSQEAWREKLFF. Here the CDR3 DNA reads TGTGCCAGCAGCCAAGAGGCCTGGAGGGAAAAACTGTTTTTT.

This clonotype was found many times. The DNA for the CDR3 is TGCAGTGCCCCAGACAGGGTTGGAAACATTCAGTACTTC. Translation: CSAPDRVGNIQYF. This chain uses TRBV20-1 with TRBJ2-4, with 7 bases aligning to TRBD1. The germline gives CDR1 DFQATT, CDR2 SNEGSKA (reference sequence). This CDR3 is 13 amino acids long. The V gene end was trimmed by 6 bases and the J gene end by 6 bases; junction bases not matched to a gene: 8.

This clonotype has only a few counts. CDR3 bases: TGCAGTGCCCCCCAGCGGGAGGGGACCGGGGAGCTGTTTTTT. Translation gives CSAPQREGTGELFF. This chain uses TRBV20-1 with TRBJ2-2; 10 bases map to TRBD2. The CDR3 loop spans 14 amino acids. V was clipped by 6 bases and J by 5 bases; unmatched bases: 6. In germline, CDR1 is DFQATT, CDR2 SNEGSKA (reference sequence).

The rearrangement joins TRBV6-6 to TRBJ1-6; TRBD1 matches at 10 bases. Germline loops: CDR1 MNHNY, CDR2 SVGAGI (reference sequence). V lost 2 bases, J lost 7 bases, and 8 bases stayed unmatched. CDR3 length: 17 residues. DNA of the CDR3: TGTGCCAGCAGTTACATGACGGGACAGGGGTTCAATTCACCCCTCCACTTT. Translation: CASSYMTGQGFNSPLHF.

The J gene is TRBJ2-3, the V gene TRBV28; D ambiguous. The V end was cut by 4 bases, the J end by 4 bases, with 12 bases between. The germline CDR1 and CDR2 sequences are MDHEN and SYDVKM. This CDR3 has 14 amino acids. Written as DNA, the CDR3 is TGTGCCAGCAGTTGGGGAAGATTAGCAGATACGCAGTATTTT. It is translated as CASSWGRLADTQYF.

This clonotype was picked up many times. This chain links TRBV29-1 with TRBJ1-5, with D perhaps TRBD1 (6 bases). CDR1 SQVTM and CDR2 ANQGSEA come from the germline V gene. The CDR3 runs 12 residues. Trimming shortened V by 4 bases and J by 6 bases, and 10 bases separated the two germline ends. The CDR3 coding sequence is TGCAGCGTTGGCGGGGGCGGTCAGCCCCAGCATTTT. This sequence encodes CSVGGGGQPQHF. Complete variable domain (other parts from reference TRBV29-1 and TRBJ1-5): SAVISQKPSRDICQRGTSLTIQCQVDSQVTMMFWYRQQPGQSLTLIATANQGSEATYESGFVIDKFPISRPNLTFSTLTVSNMSPEDSSIYLCSVGGGGQPQHFGDGTRLSIL.